The 16 T cell receptor beta chains reported below all come from one sample, sequenced in a study of identical twins. TCRdb itself ran the 5' RACE reads through MiXCR, one entry per CDR3 protein. The table includes hundreds of thousands of distinct CDR3 sequences, around 6% detected once. The material sequenced was naive T cells sorted from blood. These receptors originate from a man aged 18 to 30 in good health.

This clonotype was detected a few times. The V gene is TRBV19, the J gene TRBJ1-1; weak D call: TRBD1 (6 bases). This CDR3 region has 14 residues. Germline CDR1 is LNHDA and CDR2 is SQIVND (reference sequence). V was shortened by 5 bases and J by 3 bases, with 13 bases between the two germline ends. The CDR3, as DNA: TGTGCCAGTAGTTTATGGGACACCCACACTGAAGCTTTCTTT. It yields the protein CASSLWDTHTEAFF.

In its sample, this clonotype was seen many times. This sequence joins TRBV18 and TRBJ2-1, with 7 bases fitting TRBD2. Germline CDR1 reads KGHSH; CDR2 reads LQKENI. This CDR3 spans 15 amino acids. With V trimmed by 0 bases and J by 9 bases, 8 bases remained unmatched. DNA of the CDR3: TGTGCCAGCTCACCACCGTCCCTAGCGGCTTTTGAGCAGTTCTTC. Amino acids: CASSPPSLAAFEQFF.

This clonotype came up a few times. The genes are TRBV2 and TRBJ2-6; D gene uncertain. Between the trimmed V and J ends, which lost 7 bases and 4 bases, there was a span of 17 bases. CDR1 and CDR2 from the germline V gene are SNHLY and FYNNEI. The CDR3 contains 16 residues. CDR3 amino acids: CASTSRSVQGANVLTF. In DNA, the CDR3 is TGTGCCAGCACTTCCAGGAGCGTTCAGGGGGCCAACGTCCTGACTTTC.

This clonotype has ten or more counts. The chain joins TRBV5-1 to TRBJ1-4; 7 bases map to TRBD1. This CDR3 is built from 15 residues. Trimming cost V 5 bases and J 0 bases; bases outside gene matches: 4. Germline V gene lookup returns CDR1 SGHRS and CDR2 YFSETQ. Written as DNA, the CDR3 is TGCGCCAGCAGAATCGGGACAGCAACTAATGAAAAACTGTTTTTT. This encodes CASRIGTATNEKLFF.

This clonotype has ten or more counts. The CDR3 region is CATASRGQGAPRREQYV. The CDR3 DNA reads as TGTGCCACCGCCAGTCGGGGACAGGGGGCTCCTCGCCGCGAGCAGTACGTC. The chain employs TRBV24-1 and TRBJ2-7, with TRBD1 matching 12 bases. V shed 9 bases, J shed 6 bases, and the junction held 17 bases outside the gene matches. Germline-derived CDR1 and CDR2 are KGHDR and SFDVKD. The length of the CDR3 is 17 residues.

This clonotype has just a few counts. The rearrangement joins TRBV4-3 to TRBJ1-6; TRBD1 agrees at 7 bases. The CDR3 length is 17 residues. The V gene's germline CDR1 is LGHNA and CDR2 YSLEER. Trimming removed 4 bases from V and 6 bases from J; junction bases left unmatched: 12. In nucleotides, the CDR3 is TGCGCCAGCAGCCTGGGGACAGACGGGGATATTAATTCACCCCTCCACTTT. Protein: CASSLGTDGDINSPLHF.

This sequence joins TRBV6-2 or TRBV6-3 and TRBJ2-5, with D perhaps given as TRBD1 or TRBD2 (5 bases each). The CDR3 has 15 residues. CDR1 is MNHEY and CDR2 is SVGEGT in the germline V gene. V gave up 6 bases and J gave up 4 bases, with 18 bases separating them. CDR3 nucleotide sequence: TGTGCCAGCAGCAGCCGGGACGGGGTTGGAGAGACCCAGTACTTC. Translated: CASSSRDGVGETQYF.

This clonotype was observed at least ten times. The V call is TRBV6-5, the J call TRBJ1-1; 8 positions match TRBD1. The CDR3 is 15 amino acids. V shed 4 bases, J shed 3 bases, and the junction held 7 bases outside the gene matches. Germline V gene lookup returns CDR1 MNHEY and CDR2 SVGAGI. CDR3 amino acids: CASSWQGAGYTEAFF. In DNA, the CDR3 is TGTGCCAGCAGTTGGCAGGGGGCCGGATACACTGAAGCTTTCTTT.

This clonotype was counted only a few times. The genes are TRBV9 and TRBJ2-7; 7 bases are shared with TRBD2. The ends lost 4 bases at V and 3 bases at J; junction bases unmatched: 10. CDR3 length: 15 residues. Germline values: CDR1 SGDLS, CDR2 YYNGEE. Here the CDR3 DNA reads TGTGCCAGCAGCACCTCCTGGGGGGAGGGCTACGAGCAGTACTTC. This translates into CASSTSWGEGYEQYF.

About this clonotype: A much larger clone lies a single base off, so this may be a read error. J is TRBJ2-3 and V is TRBV20-1, with 12 bases aligning to TRBD2. Trimming removed 5 bases from V and 6 bases from J; junction bases left unmatched: 12. The CDR3 has 16 amino acids. Germline-derived CDR1 and CDR2 are DFQATT and SNEGSKA (reference sequence). The DNA for the CDR3 is TGCAGTGCTTCCGGGACTAGCGGGTGGGCCCAGGATACGCAGTATTTT. This translates into CSASGTSGWAQDTQYF.

V usage is TRBV5-1 and J usage is TRBJ2-7; TRBD1 aligns across 7 bases. V lost 4 bases and J lost 3; bases outside the gene matches: 7. The V gene's germline CDR1 is SGHRS and CDR2 YFSETQ. The CDR3 contains 14 residues. The CDR3, as DNA: TGCGCCAGCAGCCCTGACAGGGTTGTCTACGAGCAGTACTTC. This encodes CASSPDRVVYEQYF.

CDR3 region: CASSQGPGPAAANEQFF. The CDR3 DNA follows: TGCGCCAGCAGCCAGGGGCCGGGCCCCGCTGCCGCCAATGAGCAGTTCTTC. The V gene is TRBV4-3, the J gene TRBJ2-1; perhaps TRBD1 as D (5 bases). The CDR3 runs to 17 residues. Per the germline V gene, CDR1 is LGHNA and CDR2 is YSLEER. V was clipped by 3 bases and J by 6 bases, with 21 bases between them.

The sample holds a few counts of this clonotype. The rearrangement uses TRBV5-1 and TRBJ2-5; D gene uncertain. CDR1 is SGHRS, CDR2 YFSETQ, per germline. The CDR3 contains 15 residues. V was shortened by 4 bases and J by 1 base, with 14 bases between the two germline ends. In DNA, the CDR3 is TGCGCCAGCAGCAGGGTTGCGGAGCCCCAAGAGACCCAGTACTTC. Residues: CASSRVAEPQETQYF. Drawing the rest from reference TRBV5-1 and TRBJ2-5, the complete variable domain is KAGVTQTPRYLIKTRGQQVTLSCSPISGHRSVSWYQQTPGQGLQFLFEYFSETQRNKGNFPGRFSGRQFSNSRSEMNVSTLELGDSALYLCASSRVAEPQETQYFGPGTRLLVL.

This clonotype appeared many times. This rearrangement joins TRBV4-1 to TRBJ1-1; no reliable D call. Germline CDR1 and CDR2: MGHRA and YSYEKL. Trimming left V 7 bases short and J 1 base short, with 4 bases between. The CDR3 loop spans 11 amino acids. CDR3 sequence (DNA): TGCGCCAGCAATGGGAACACTGAAGCTTTCTTT. Protein product: CASNGNTEAFF.

The V call is TRBV6-5, the J call TRBJ2-5; 9 nucleotides agree with TRBD1. V gave up 4 bases and J gave up 5 bases; unmatched junction bases: 8. This CDR3 has 15 amino acids. The germline CDR1 and CDR2 sequences are MNHEY and SVGAGI. This chain's CDR3 is CASSFSGQGVETQYF. CDR3 DNA: TGTGCCAGCAGTTTCTCGGGACAGGGAGTCGAGACCCAGTACTTC.

This clonotype showed up just a few times. This CDR3 is CASSQGEAARPQYF. The CDR3 DNA is TGTGCCAGCAGCCAAGGCGAAGCCGCTCGTCCTCAGTACTTC. V is TRBV7-2 and J is TRBJ2-7; no clear D. V dropped 5 bases and J dropped 10 bases, with 21 bases sitting between them. The length of the CDR3 is 14 residues. Per germline, CDR1 SGHTA and CDR2 FQGNSA.